The present TCR beta chain was sequenced within a study of blood T cells in healthy people across ages. A sample-barcoded 5' primer and a J-beta primer mix were used in a second PCR of about 6 to 11 cycles. TCRdb re-called the 5' RACE reads with MiXCR, one entry per CDR3 protein. Of about a million distinct CDR3 sequences in the sample, about two fifths were seen once. The V segment lost 1 base and the J segment 4 bases; nucleotides outside the gene matches: 12. This CDR3 has 18 amino acids. Per the germline V gene, CDR1 is SGHVS and CDR2 is FNYEAQ. Each sample used at least 6 million PBMCs. The chain has TRBV7-6 and TRBJ1-1; TRBD1 matches 10 bases. What was sequenced was blood. The clonotype comes from a young man in good health. CDR3: CASSLGLGQGRVGTEAFF. The CDR3 DNA sequence: TGTGCCAGCAGCTTAGGGTTGGGACAGGGGCGAGTAGGCACTGAAGCTTTCTTT.